This TCR beta chain was sequenced for a study of T cells in Graves' hyperthyroidism and ophthalmopathy. V was pared by 2 bases and J by 0 bases, with 6 bases of the junction left unmatched. Germline CDR1 LGHDT, CDR2 YNNKEL (reference sequence). The CDR3 is 16 amino acids. Study conclusions and caveats: A 13 V-J signature model discriminated ophthalmopathy versus stable hyperthyroidism. In the blood, most expanded thyroid clonotypes above 0.001 appeared as well.

This clonotype was recorded at least ten times. Antigen specificity is unknown. Researchers barred patients who had uncontrolled infection, other autoimmune disease, pregnancy or lactation. RNA transcripts were the template for amplifying TCR beta CDR3 regions. First-round RT-PCR targeting the TCR CDR3 was performed with the HTBI primer set. Via MiXCR, TCRdb re-called the multiplex PCR reads, giving one row per CDR3 protein. The profile covers roughly 250,000 distinct CDR3 sequences, with approximately 16% appearing a single time and more than 25% taken by the ten largest. The source material was blood. The receptor was isolated from a woman aged 18 to 35 with Graves' ophthalmopathy. The rearrangement links TRBV3-1 to TRBJ2-7; 8 bases line up with TRBD1. The CDR3 protein is CASSQRDRPSSYEQYF. The CDR3 region has the DNA TGTGCCAGCAGCCAAAGGGACAGGCCGAGCTCCTACGAGCAGTACTTC.